The T cell receptor (beta chain) under discussion was sequenced for a study of blood T cell repertoires in COVID-19. J gave up 3 bases and V 6 bases, and 7 bases lay outside the gene matches. CDR1 and CDR2 (germline): WNHNN, SYGVQD (reference sequence). The CDR3 has 15 amino acids. Authors' methods: Reference gene primer amplification gave estimated nucleated cell counts. The method was immunoSEQ multiplex PCR; TCRdb's version includes in-frame clones alone and lacks a portion of them. From that table come the V and J calls and clone size; the DNA was used to work out D and trimming. Here the sample spans about 240,000 clones, 85% being singletons. Seattle's enrolled individuals joined amid active infection and were then monitored longitudinally.

This sequence originates from a man aged 50 or older with COVID-19, enrolled during active disease. Sequenced sample: peripheral blood. V gene TRBV10-1 combines with J gene TRBJ1-4; TRBD1 agrees at 7 bases. CDR3 loop: CASSARGRANEKLFF. The CDR3 nucleotides are TGCGCCAGCAGCGCAAGGGGGCGGGCTAATGAAAAACTGTTTTTT.